This T cell receptor beta chain is from a study of OX40 agonist ivuxolimab in advanced cancers. At the level of the study: Partial responses were recorded for three patients, including one with hepatocellular carcinoma and two with cutaneous melanoma.

Details on this clone: One end of the junction does not line up with germline, which may come from a read error. Additional DNA sequences in this sample encode the identical CDR3.

CDR3 length: 12 amino acids. Germline V gene lookup returns CDR1 LNHDA and CDR2 SQIVND (reference sequence). This table comes from immunoSEQ multiplex PCR, and its TCRdb copy is limited to in-frame clones, with some not included. Among about 75,000 clones, about 85% were seen once, and the ten largest hold about 8.6%. Sequenced material: CD4+ or CD8+ T cells sorted from blood, taken in a trial of the OX40 agonist ivuxolimab. The chain recombines TRBV19 with TRBJ1-3; D unresolved. This clonotype was obtained from an adult with an advanced solid tumor such as melanoma, head and neck, liver or kidney cancer. CDR3: CASTALGNTIYF. The CDR3, as DNA: TGTGCTAGTACGGCCCTTGGAAACACCATATATTTT.